This TCR beta chain was identified during a study of blood T cell repertoires in COVID-19. Overall study context: From the United States, Italy and Spain came samples of acute and convalescent COVID-19. PBMCs, B-cell-depleted T cells, or T cells provided the cDNA or gDNA that made up the material.

This CDR3 has 12 amino acids. From germline, CDR1 is MNHEY and CDR2 SMNVEV (reference sequence). The V end lost 4 bases, the J end lost 1 base, and 3 bases lay between the germline ends. The authors' processing: Counts of nucleated cells, estimated from reference gene primer amplification, were obtained. This table comes from immunoSEQ multiplex PCR, and its TCRdb copy is limited to in-frame clones, with some not included. For V, J and clone size, that table is used; D and trimming come from the DNA. The sample has approximately 300,000 clones; 75% to 90% are singletons. Participants reported their clinical history, and cohort assignment relied on those reports.

Input material: PBMCs or T cells enriched from blood (not recorded which). The gene calls are TRBV27 and TRBJ2-3; D gene ambiguous. The clonotype originates from a man aged 55 to 69 who had recovered from COVID-19. The CDR3 sequence: CASSSCTDTQYF. The CDR3 bases are TGTGCCAGCAGTTCCTGCACAGATACGCAGTATTTT.